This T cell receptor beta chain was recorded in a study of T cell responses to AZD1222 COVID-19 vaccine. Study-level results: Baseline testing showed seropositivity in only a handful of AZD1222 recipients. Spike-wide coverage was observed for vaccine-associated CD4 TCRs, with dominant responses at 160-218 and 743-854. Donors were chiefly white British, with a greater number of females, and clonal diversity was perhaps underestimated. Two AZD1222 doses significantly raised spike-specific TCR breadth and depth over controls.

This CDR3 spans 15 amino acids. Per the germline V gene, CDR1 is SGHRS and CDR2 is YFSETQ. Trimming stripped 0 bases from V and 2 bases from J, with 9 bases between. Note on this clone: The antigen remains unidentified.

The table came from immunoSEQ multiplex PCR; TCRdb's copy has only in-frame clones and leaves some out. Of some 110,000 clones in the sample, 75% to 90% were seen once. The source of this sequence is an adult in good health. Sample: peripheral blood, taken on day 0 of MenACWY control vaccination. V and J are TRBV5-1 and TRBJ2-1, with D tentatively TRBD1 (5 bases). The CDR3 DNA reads TGCGCCAGCAGCTTGGAGGGGTGGGCCTACAATGAGCAGTTCTTC. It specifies CASSLEGWAYNEQFF. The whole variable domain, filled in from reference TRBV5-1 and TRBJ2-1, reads KAGVTQTPRYLIKTRGQQVTLSCSPISGHRSVSWYQQTPGQGLQFLFEYFSETQRNKGNFPGRFSGRQFSNSRSEMNVSTLELGDSALYLCASSLEGWAYNEQFFGPGTRLTVL.